This TCR beta chain was documented in a study of T cell repertoires in ileal Crohn's disease. Turning to the study itself: All patients had surgery for stricturing (61%) or penetrating (about 40%) disease. Postoperative therapy was given to about half: 11 thiopurines, fewer than 20 anti-TNF agents.

This table comes from immunoSEQ multiplex PCR, and its TCRdb copy is limited to in-frame clones, with some not included. The sample has about 8,400 clones; around 81% are singletons. Looked up from germline, CDR1 is SQVTM and CDR2 is ANQGSEA. The CDR3 length is 11 residues. Trimming cost V 5 bases and J 7 bases, with 8 bases left between them. For this clone: Its antigen is currently unknown.

Study observations and caveats: High-frequency clones were more common in sorted CD8 than CD4 cells.

This TCR was sampled from an adult with Crohn's disease. The sample consisted of ileal tissue. The chain has TRBV29-1 and TRBJ2-2; no clear D gene. The CDR3 is CSVIHHGELFF. CDR3 DNA sequence: TGCAGCGTTATTCACCACGGGGAGCTGTTTTTT.